A single sample gave rise to the 19 T cell receptor beta chains below, sequenced in a study of cytomegalovirus exposure and HLA in healthy donors. PCR amplification relied on 60 Vbeta primers (plus 13 Jbeta primers). Here immunoSEQ multiplex PCR was the method, and the copy in TCRdb shows in-frame clones only, minus some. The sample yields about 140,000 clones, approximately 80% seen once. Material for sequencing was PBMCs. The source of these receptors is a middle-aged woman in good health and CMV-seronegative.

The chain combines TRBV27 with TRBJ1-1; tentatively, D is TRBD1 (6 bases). With 6 bases removed from V and 4 bases from J, the gap between germline ends came to 12 bases. The CDR3 is 13 amino acids. The germline V gene encodes CDR1 MNHEY and CDR2 SMNVEV (reference sequence). In DNA, the CDR3 is TGTGCCAGCAGATTTACAGGGAGCACTGAAGCTTTCTTT. It specifies CASRFTGSTEAFF.

The J gene is TRBJ1-4, the V gene TRBV7-9, with a tentative D call TRBD1 (6 bases). The CDR3 loop spans 15 amino acids. The germline CDR1 and CDR2 sequences are SEHNR and FQNEAQ (reference sequence). Trimming took off 1 base at V and 10 bases at J, with 16 bases between the two ends. For the CDR3, the DNA is TGTGCCAGCAGCTTAGAACTACAGGGCGGGGGAAAACTGTTTTTT. The encoded protein is CASSLELQGGGKLFF.

The chain employs TRBV6-5 and TRBJ1-5, with 9 bases matching TRBD1. CDR3 length: 14 amino acids. The trim removed 7 bases at V and 6 bases at J, leaving 7 bases unmatched. The V gene's germline CDR1 is MNHEY and CDR2 SVGAGI. This CDR3 is CASTAGQGTQPQHF. CDR3 nucleotide sequence: TGTGCCAGCACCGCGGGACAGGGAACTCAGCCCCAGCATTTT.

The chain employs TRBV27 and TRBJ1-1, with D tentatively TRBD1 (6 bases). Trimming took 5 bases from V and 4 from J, leaving 14 bases between them. This CDR3 contains 14 residues. From germline, CDR1 is MNHEY and CDR2 SMNVEV (reference sequence). The DNA of the CDR3 is TGTGCCAGCAGTCTCAGGGGTCTGGGCACTGAAGCTTTCTTT. Translated: CASSLRGLGTEAFF.

The gene calls are TRBV6-5 and TRBJ2-7, with a tentative D call TRBD2 (5 bases). The CDR3 loop spans 14 amino acids. V lost 5 bases and J lost 1, with 12 bases in between. CDR1 and CDR2 (germline): MNHEY, SVGAGI. This CDR3 reads CASSHRGSSYEQYF. CDR3 coding DNA: TGTGCCAGCAGTCATCGCGGGTCGTCCTACGAGCAGTACTTC.

This clone was seen only once. This sequence joins TRBV2 and TRBJ2-5, with 8 bases lining up with TRBD2. Germline V lookup: CDR1 SNHLY, CDR2 FYNNEI. The CDR3 consists of 15 residues. Losses at the gene ends were 6 bases for V and 3 bases for J; bases not matched to a gene: 9. The DNA of the CDR3 is TGTGCCAGCAGCCTTACCGGGACTAGGAAAGAGACCCAGTACTTC. Translating gives CASSLTGTRKETQYF.

The chain combines TRBV5-1 with TRBJ2-3; 7 bases fit TRBD1. In germline, CDR1 is SGHRS, CDR2 YFSETQ. Germline trimming cut 1 base from V and 5 bases from J; bases unmatched to any gene: 7. This CDR3 comprises 15 residues. CDR3 bases: TGCGCCAGCAGCTTGAGGGGGCCGGGGATAGATACGCAGTATTTT. This gives the protein CASSLRGPGIDTQYF.

The chain couples TRBV10-3 to TRBJ1-5, with D perhaps TRBD1 (5 bases). Trimming took off 2 bases at V and 3 bases at J, with 17 bases between the two ends. CDR3 length equals 17 residues. The germline CDR1 and CDR2 sequences are ENHRY and SYGVKD. CDR3 amino acids: CAISEIHEVGLNQPQHF. CDR3 nucleotide sequence: TGTGCCATCAGTGAGATTCACGAGGTGGGGCTCAATCAGCCCCAGCATTTT.

The chain carries TRBV6-4 and TRBJ2-3; D may be TRBD2 (6 bases). Trimming took 0 bases from V and 7 from J, leaving 11 bases between them. CDR3 length: 14 residues. Germline CDR1 reads MRHNA; CDR2 reads SNTAGT. DNA of the CDR3: TGTGCCAGCAGTGACTCGGAGGGTTTGAATACGCAGTATTTT. This sequence encodes CASSDSEGLNTQYF.

The chain recombines TRBV4-2 with TRBJ2-3; 11 bases are shared with TRBD2. V was clipped by 0 bases and J by 5 bases; unmatched bases: 7. The CDR3 totals 17 residues. Germline CDR1 and CDR2: LGHNA and YNFKEQ. The CDR3, as DNA: TGTGCCAGCAGCCAAGAGTCTAGCGGGGGGTGGAAAGATACGCAGTATTTT. Protein sequence: CASSQESSGGWKDTQYF.

This chain uses TRBV4-3 with TRBJ2-1, with D perhaps TRBD1 (7 bases). The ends were cut back, 0 bases at V and 4 bases at J, with 10 bases in the middle. Germline lookup yields CDR1 LGHNA and CDR2 YSLEER. The CDR3 has 15 amino acids. The CDR3 loop is CASSQDRGEYNEQFF. The CDR3 DNA sequence: TGCGCCAGCAGCCAAGACAGGGGGGAATACAATGAGCAGTTCTTC.

The table lists this clone with a count of one. The J gene is TRBJ2-7, the V gene TRBV4-1, with 9 bases fitting TRBD1. CDR1 and CDR2 from the germline V gene are MGHRA and YSYEKL. The CDR3 totals 18 residues. V was clipped by 1 base and J by 4 bases; unmatched bases: 14. CDR3 protein: CASSQGLGGTGRFYEQYF. CDR3 DNA sequence: TGCGCCAGCAGCCAAGGATTGGGCGGGACAGGGAGATTTTACGAGCAGTACTTC.

This clone was observed once. The chain carries TRBV28 and TRBJ1-5, with D unclear. The V gene's germline CDR1 is MDHEN and CDR2 SYDVKM. This CDR3 is 13 amino acids long. The V and J ends lost 6 bases and 3 bases respectively, with 9 bases between them. The DNA of the CDR3 is TGTGCCAGCAGGGTGGGCACCAATCAGCCCCAGCATTTT. It codes for CASRVGTNQPQHF.

This clone was detected a few times. The J gene is TRBJ2-5, the V gene TRBV5-4, with D possibly TRBD1 on 5 matching bases. Trimming removed 6 bases at V and 5 bases at J, with 17 bases between. The CDR3 has 14 residues. Germline-derived CDR1 and CDR2 are SGHNT and YYREEE (reference sequence). The CDR3 region has the DNA TGTGCCAGCATGCCCCAGGGTCGGATGGAGACCCAGTACTTC. Its protein product is CASMPQGRMETQYF. The full variable domain, its missing parts supplied by reference TRBV5-4 and TRBJ2-5, is ETGVTQSPTHLIKTRGQQVTLRCSSQSGHNTVSWYQQALGQGPQFIFQYYREEENGRGNFPPRFSGLQFPNYSSELNVNALELDDSALYLCASMPQGRMETQYFGPGTRLLVL.

The gene calls are TRBV7-2 and TRBJ2-7, with a possible D match to TRBD1 (5 bases). The CDR3 length is 14 residues. V was shortened by 1 base and J by 6 bases, with 13 bases between the two germline ends. Germline CDR1 reads SGHTA; CDR2 reads FQGNSA. CDR3 in amino acids: CASSLDTGPFEQYF. DNA of the CDR3: TGTGCCAGCAGCTTAGATACAGGACCATTCGAGCAGTACTTC.

A single count supports this clone. The chain employs TRBV28 and TRBJ1-2; 12 bases map to TRBD1. Germline CDR1 MDHEN, CDR2 SYDVKM. Losses at the gene ends were 11 bases for V and 4 bases for J; bases not matched to a gene: 8. This CDR3 spans 14 amino acids. The CDR3 DNA reads TGTGCCGGGGGACAGGGGGCGCGAAGCTATGGCTACACCTTC. Translated, it gives CAGGQGARSYGYTF.

The V gene is TRBV10-2, the J gene TRBJ1-2; TRBD1 matches 10 bases. The V and J ends lost 2 bases and 0 bases, in that order; junction bases with no gene match: 12. Germline lookup yields CDR1 WSHSY and CDR2 SAAADI. The CDR3 is 19 residues long. This chain's CDR3 is CASSEMGQGIFPANYGYTF. CDR3 coding DNA: TGCGCCAGCAGTGAGATGGGACAGGGGATTTTTCCCGCTAACTATGGCTACACCTTC.

The V gene is TRBV4-3, the J gene TRBJ2-2; D possibly corresponds to TRBD1 (6 bases). Trimming stripped 0 bases from V and 2 bases from J, with 10 bases between. The CDR3 has 16 amino acids. In germline, CDR1 is LGHNA, CDR2 YSLEER. This chain's CDR3 is CASSQDSDRNTGELFF. In nucleotides, the CDR3 is TGCGCCAGCAGCCAAGATTCGGACAGAAACACCGGGGAGCTGTTTTTT.

The gene calls are TRBV5-4 and TRBJ1-5; 7 bases match TRBD1. J was trimmed by 2 bases and V by 4 bases; bases with no gene match: 3. Germline values: CDR1 SGHNT, CDR2 YYREEE (reference sequence). CDR3 size: 14 residues. CDR3 sequence (DNA): TGTGCCAGCAGCAGACAGGGTCGCAATCAGCCCCAGCATTTT. Residues: CASSRQGRNQPQHF.